Listed below are T cell receptor beta chains from one sample, sequenced in a study of blood T cell repertoires in COVID-19. Produced via immunoSEQ multiplex PCR; TCRdb's table is partial and in-frame only. Of 150,000 or so clones in the sample, about 74% were seen once. Sequencing was carried out using peripheral blood. The origin of the receptors is a woman of 80 years or more with acute or convalescent COVID-19. CDR3s include the opening cysteine and the closing phenylalanine or tryptophan. D genes are given only for firm matches. Size values are once, few and many counts, or a class for expanded clones, and some rows have none.

cdr3_nt cdr3_aa j_call v_call d_call clone_size
TGTGCCAGCAGCTTAGGAAACGGAGCCTACGAGCAGTACTTC CASSLGNGAYEQYF TRBJ2-7 TRBV11-2 NA NA
TGCACCAGCAGCCAAACAGGACGAACACTCCCGGGACTAGCGGGAGGAGTGGAGACCCAGTACTTC CTSSQTGRTLPGLAGGVETQYF TRBJ2-5 TRBV1 NA NA
TGTGCCAGCAGTACCCCGGACAGTACTCAGCCCCAGCATTTT CASSTPDSTQPQHF TRBJ1-5 TRBV6-6 NA NA
TGTGCTTCGGGTAGCTCCTACGAGCAGTACTTC CASGSSYEQYF TRBJ2-7 TRBV7-9 NA few
TGCGCCAACTCTGGGTCCTTAGCGGGAGGTGCCGGGAGAGGCACAGATACGCAGTATTTT CANSGSLAGGAGRGTDTQYF TRBJ2-3 TRBV5-1 TRBD2 few
TGCGCCAGCAGCTTGCAGGCAGGAGGGAATGAGCAGTTCTTC CASSLQAGGNEQFF TRBJ2-1 TRBV5-1 NA few
TGTGCCAGCAGGTATAGGGACAGGTCCGCCGAGCAGTACTTC CASRYRDRSAEQYF TRBJ2-7 TRBV27 TRBD1 NA
TGCGCCAGCAGCCACCAGGGTGGGGAGACCCAGTACTTC CASSHQGGETQYF TRBJ2-5 TRBV4-1 NA NA
TGTGCCAGTTATCCGGGACAGGGGGTTGAAGATACGCAGTATTTT CASYPGQGVEDTQYF TRBJ2-3 TRBV2 TRBD1 NA
TGTGCCAGTAGTATGGGGGAGGATCAGCCCCAGCATTTT CASSMGEDQPQHF TRBJ1-5 TRBV19 NA few
TGTGCCAGCAGCTTAGAGCGGGAGAAGGCTGAGCAGTTCTTC CASSLEREKAEQFF TRBJ2-1 TRBV11-2 TRBD2 few
TGTGCCAGCAGCAAAGAACAGGGCGTGCGGACAGATACGCAGTATTTT CASSKEQGVRTDTQYF TRBJ2-3 TRBV21-1 NA NA
TGTGCCAGCAGCTTAGTAGGACTAGCGGACCAAGAGACCCAGTACTTC CASSLVGLADQETQYF TRBJ2-5 TRBV7-9 TRBD2 NA
TGTGCCAGCAGCTCTTACAGGGGGACTCGTGGCTACACCTTC CASSSYRGTRGYTF TRBJ1-2 TRBV5-4 TRBD1 NA
TGTGCCAGCAGTGCTGCGGGGGGTGACACTGAAGCTTTCTTT CASSAAGGDTEAFF TRBJ1-1 TRBV2 NA NA
TGTGCCAGCAGTTTATCGGGACAGTCCTACGAGCAGTACTTC CASSLSGQSYEQYF TRBJ2-7 TRBV27 TRBD1 NA
TGCGCCAGCAGCCCCGGGAGCTCTGGAAACACCATATATTTT CASSPGSSGNTIYF TRBJ1-3 TRBV5-1 NA NA
TGTGCCAGCAGGCCTAGCGGGAGCTCAGCCAAAAACATTCAGTACTTC CASRPSGSSAKNIQYF TRBJ2-4 TRBV25-1 TRBD2 once
TGTGCCAGCATCGTCGGGCAGGGGTTCTACGAGCAGTACTTC CASIVGQGFYEQYF TRBJ2-7 TRBV28 NA NA
TGCGCCAGCAGCTTGCTGAGCGGTTTTGGGACCGGGGAGCTGTTTTTT CASSLLSGFGTGELFF TRBJ2-2 TRBV5-1 NA NA
TGTGCCAGCAGTGGCTGGAGCAATCAGCCCCAGCATTTT CASSGWSNQPQHF TRBJ1-5 TRBV7-3 NA NA
TGTGCCAGCTCACCAACTAGTTCAGATACGCAGTATTTT CASSPTSSDTQYF TRBJ2-3 TRBV18 NA NA
TGTGCCAGTAGTGACGGACAGGGGATCTCTGGGGCCAACGTCCTGACTTTC CASSDGQGISGANVLTF TRBJ2-6 TRBV19 TRBD1 NA